The 15 T cell receptor beta chains below come from one sample, sequenced in a study of T cell changes during pregnancy in multiple sclerosis. Only in-frame clones appear in the TCRdb table, and some are missing; sequencing was by immunoSEQ multiplex PCR. The sample comprises 130,000 or so clones, roughly 96% of which are singletons, and more than 0.4% rests with the top ten. Sequencing used peripheral blood, obtained after pregnancy. The receptors were sampled from a female donor with multiple sclerosis, enrolled in a pregnancy study.

The chain employs TRBV13 and TRBJ2-1; the match to TRBD2 covers 11 bases. Trimming at V came to 2 bases and at J to 7 bases, leaving 19 bases not matched to a gene. Germline V lookup: CDR1 PRHDT, CDR2 FYEKMQ (reference sequence). CDR3 length equals 20 residues. In DNA form, the CDR3 reads TGTGCCAGCAGCTTATTAGCCCCGATGGTTACTAGCGGGAGACGGAATGAGCAGTTCTTC. This sequence encodes CASSLLAPMVTSGRRNEQFF.

As to this clone: The junction and the germline gene differ at one end; a read error may be behind it. V and J are TRBV7-7 and TRBJ2-2, with 8 bases that match TRBD1. Germline CDR1 SSHAT, CDR2 FNYEAQ (reference sequence). The CDR3 runs to 18 residues. The CDR3 here is CASSLAGPGQVVTGELFF. CDR3 sequence (DNA): TGTGCTAGCAGCTTAGCTGGCCCGGGACAGGTCGTAACCGGGGAGCTGTTTTTT.

The rearrangement uses TRBV7-9 and TRBJ1-2; 10 bases are shared with TRBD1. After removal of 1 base from V and 8 bases from J, the junction contained 7 bases not matched to a gene. Per germline, CDR1 SEHNR and CDR2 FQNEAQ (reference sequence). CDR3 length: 15 residues. Here the CDR3 DNA reads TGTGCCAGCAGCTTAGGGGACAGGGGAGTACGAGGCTACACCTTC. This codes for CASSLGDRGVRGYTF.

The chain uses TRBV7-2 and TRBJ1-3; 9 bases match TRBD1. In germline, CDR1 is SGHTA, CDR2 FQGNSA. This CDR3 has 16 amino acids. Trimming took 0 bases from V and 4 from J; bases not matched to a gene: 4. The CDR3 here is CASSLAWDRVGNTIYF. In nucleotides, the CDR3 is TGTGCCAGCAGCTTAGCGTGGGACAGGGTCGGAAACACCATATATTTT.

V usage is TRBV27 and J usage is TRBJ2-7; a possible D gene is TRBD1 (6 bases). This CDR3 is 14 amino acids long. In germline, CDR1 is MNHEY, CDR2 SMNVEV (reference sequence). V was cut by 6 bases and J by 2 bases, with 14 bases left in between. The CDR3 spells CASSYDRSPYEQYF. The CDR3 DNA follows: TGTGCCAGCAGCTATGACAGGTCTCCCTACGAGCAGTACTTC.

The CDR3 region is CASSDTGTGVGQPQHF. Here the CDR3 DNA reads TGTGCCAGCAGCGATACCGGGACAGGGGTGGGTCAGCCCCAGCATTTT. The rearrangement links TRBV7-2 to TRBJ1-5, with 10 bases identical to TRBD1. Germline lookup yields CDR1 SGHTA and CDR2 FQGNSA. The junction had 10 bases not matched to a gene; V was cut back by 5 bases and J by 6 bases. The CDR3 has 16 amino acids.

This rearrangement joins TRBV30 to TRBJ1-5, with D maybe TRBD1 (6 bases). The CDR3 covers 15 residues. Deletions cut 0 bases from V and 6 bases from J, with 15 bases between. The germline gives CDR1 GTSNPN, CDR2 SVGIG (reference sequence). CDR3 in DNA: TGTGCCTGGAGTGTGGGAGGGTGGGGGCTTCAGCCCCAGCATTTT. Protein: CAWSVGGWGLQPQHF.

V usage is TRBV29-1 and J usage is TRBJ2-5; 7 bases align to TRBD1. The CDR3 has 15 amino acids. Unmatched junction bases numbered 11, after V lost 7 bases and J lost 0 bases. Germline values: CDR1 SQVTM, CDR2 ANQGSEA. DNA for the CDR3: TGCAGCGGGATTTCCGGGACAGTGTACCAAGAGACCCAGTACTTC. The encoded protein is CSGISGTVYQETQYF.

CDR3 DNA sequence: TGTGCCAGCAGCGCCCCCCAGGGACAGCTGCAGGAGACCCAGTACTTC. This codes for CASSAPQGQLQETQYF. This chain links TRBV9 with TRBJ2-5, with 7 bases identical to TRBD1. The germline V gene encodes CDR1 SGDLS and CDR2 YYNGEE. The V gene end was trimmed by 3 bases and the J gene end by 5 bases; junction bases not matched to a gene: 13. The CDR3 is 16 residues long.

The rearrangement links TRBV27 to TRBJ2-7; TRBD1 matches at 8 bases. J gave up 6 bases and V 5 bases, and 12 bases lay outside the gene matches. CDR3 length: 15 residues. Germline-derived CDR1 and CDR2 are MNHEY and SMNVEV (reference sequence). DNA for the CDR3: TGTGCCAGCAGTCCCGCGAACGGACAGGGACGCGAGCAGTACTTC. Amino acids: CASSPANGQGREQYF.

The rearrangement links TRBV2 to TRBJ2-2, with 11 bases identical to TRBD1. The CDR3 is 16 residues long. Germline V CDR1 and CDR2: SNHLY, FYNNEI. The J segment lost 7 bases and the V segment lost 6 bases, leaving 10 bases of the junction unmatched. The CDR3: CASRQGQGGVIGELFF. As DNA, the CDR3 is TGTGCCAGCAGACAGGGACAGGGGGGTGTGATCGGGGAGCTGTTTTTT.

The J gene is TRBJ1-1, the V gene TRBV27; D is uncertain. The CDR3 has 16 residues. Trimming cost V 5 bases and J 1 base, with 17 bases left between them. Germline V gene lookup returns CDR1 MNHEY and CDR2 SMNVEV (reference sequence). CDR3 sequence (DNA): TGTGCCAGCAGTACCCGGGCCCCGGGATGGAACACTGAAGCTTTCTTT. Translating it yields CASSTRAPGWNTEAFF.

The rearrangement uses TRBV19 and TRBJ2-3; 15 nucleotides align to TRBD2. This CDR3 comprises 16 residues. Germline V gene sequence: CDR1 LNHDA, CDR2 SQIVND (reference sequence). Unmatched junction bases numbered 2, after V lost 4 bases and J lost 3 bases. The CDR3: CASSRTSGRGTDTQYF. DNA for the CDR3: TGTGCCAGTAGTAGGACTAGCGGGAGGGGTACAGATACGCAGTATTTT.

The gene calls are TRBV7-2 and TRBJ2-1; TRBD2 agrees at 7 bases. This CDR3 spans 13 amino acids. The V and J ends lost 4 bases and 10 bases, in that order; junction bases with no gene match: 7. The germline CDR1 and CDR2 sequences are SGHTA and FQGNSA. The CDR3 region has the DNA TGTGCCAGCAGCTCTGAAGCGGGGCGGGAGCAGTTCTTC. Translation gives CASSSEAGREQFF.

The rearrangement uses TRBV19 and TRBJ2-1; 10 nucleotides align to TRBD2. Germline lookup yields CDR1 LNHDA and CDR2 SQIVND (reference sequence). V shed 2 bases and J 12 bases; nucleotides not matched to a gene: 7. The CDR3 length is 14 residues. CDR3 loop: CASSISSGSIRQFF. The DNA of the CDR3 is TGTGCCAGTAGTATATCTAGCGGGAGTATCCGGCAGTTCTTC. The complete variable domain, with remaining parts taken from reference TRBV19 and TRBJ2-1, reads DGGITQSPKYLFRKEGQNVTLSCEQNLNHDAMYWYRQDPGQGLRLIYYSQIVNDFQKGDIAEGYSVSREKKESFPLTVTSAQKNPTAFYLCASSISSGSIRQFFGPGTRLTVL.